These T cell receptor beta chains were read from a single sample in a study of cytomegalovirus exposure and HLA in healthy donors. TCRdb keeps only in-frame clones here, not all; method: immunoSEQ multiplex PCR. The profile shows 150,000 to 200,000 clones, roughly 85% of them singletons. Sequencing was carried out using PBMCs. Source of these receptors: a woman aged 45-59 years in good health and CMV-seronegative. Both conserved end residues are part of each CDR3. Each record gives: V gene, D gene, clone size, J gene, CDR3 DNA, CDR3 protein. D genes are given only for firm matches. Size tells how often a clone was seen (once, few, many) or the class of an expanded clone, and some rows leave it out.

V gene: TRBV7-9; D gene: NA; clone size: NA; J gene: TRBJ2-3; CDR3 DNA: TGTGCCAGCAGCTCGACACATCGAGACACAGATACGCAGTATTTT; CDR3 protein: CASSSTHRDTDTQYF
V gene: TRBV6-5; D gene: TRBD1; clone size: NA; J gene: TRBJ1-6; CDR3 DNA: TGTGCCAGCAGATACAGAGGGGGCCCCCTCCACTTT; CDR3 protein: CASRYRGGPLHF
V gene: TRBV28; D gene: NA; clone size: NA; J gene: TRBJ1-1; CDR3 DNA: TGTGCCAGCAGTTTATCTGGGGGCCGCATGAACACTGAAGCTTTCTTT; CDR3 protein: CASSLSGGRMNTEAFF
V gene: TRBV7-9; D gene: TRBD2; clone size: NA; J gene: TRBJ2-2; CDR3 DNA: TGTGCCAGCAGCACTAGCGGGAGGTCCGGGGAGCTGTTTTTT; CDR3 protein: CASSTSGRSGELFF
V gene: TRBV6-6; D gene: TRBD1; clone size: NA; J gene: TRBJ2-7; CDR3 DNA: TGTGCCAGCGGAATCCATCCGGGACAGGGCTCCTACGAGCAGTACTTC; CDR3 protein: CASGIHPGQGSYEQYF
V gene: TRBV7-9; D gene: TRBD1; clone size: NA; J gene: TRBJ2-7; CDR3 DNA: TGTGCCAGCAGCCAGGGGACAGGGGGCGTCGAGCAGTACTTC; CDR3 protein: CASSQGTGGVEQYF
V gene: TRBV28; D gene: NA; clone size: NA; J gene: TRBJ2-2; CDR3 DNA: TGTGCCAGCAGTTTCCGGGGAGCCGGGGAGCTGTTTTTT; CDR3 protein: CASSFRGAGELFF
V gene: TRBV2; D gene: NA; clone size: NA; J gene: TRBJ1-6; CDR3 DNA: TGTGCCAGCAGAACACACAGGGTCGATAATTCACCCCTCCACTTT; CDR3 protein: CASRTHRVDNSPLHF
V gene: TRBV5-1; D gene: TRBD2; clone size: NA; J gene: TRBJ2-2; CDR3 DNA: TGCGCCAGCAGTCCGCCGGGACTAGCACACACCGGGGAGCTGTTTTTT; CDR3 protein: CASSPPGLAHTGELFF
V gene: TRBV28; D gene: TRBD1; clone size: NA; J gene: TRBJ2-5; CDR3 DNA: TGTGCCAGCAGCCGTGGACAGGAGCAGTACTTC; CDR3 protein: CASSRGQEQYF
V gene: TRBV19; D gene: TRBD2; clone size: NA; J gene: TRBJ2-2; CDR3 DNA: TGTGCCAGTAAGGCTTCCGGACTAGCGGGAGGGCCTACCGGGGAGCTGTTTTTT; CDR3 protein: CASKASGLAGGPTGELFF
V gene: TRBV28; D gene: TRBD1; clone size: NA; J gene: TRBJ1-4; CDR3 DNA: TGTGCCAGCAGAAGACAGGGGGCCGGTGAAAAACTGTTTTTT; CDR3 protein: CASRRQGAGEKLFF
V gene: TRBV7-2; D gene: NA; clone size: NA; J gene: TRBJ2-7; CDR3 DNA: TGTGCCAGCAGCCACCCCCCCGGACAAACCTACGAGCAGTACTTC; CDR3 protein: CASSHPPGQTYEQYF
V gene: TRBV28; D gene: NA; clone size: NA; J gene: TRBJ1-1; CDR3 DNA: TGTGCCAGCAGTCGCCTTCCGGGGAGGACTGAAGCTTTCTTT; CDR3 protein: CASSRLPGRTEAFF
V gene: TRBV7-2; D gene: NA; clone size: NA; J gene: TRBJ1-1; CDR3 DNA: TGTGCCAGCAGCTCCCGACAGAGCACTGAAGCTTTCTTT; CDR3 protein: CASSSRQSTEAFF
V gene: TRBV5-4; D gene: TRBD2; clone size: NA; J gene: TRBJ2-1; CDR3 DNA: TGTGCCAGCGGGAGGGCCATCGACAATGAGCAGTTCTTC; CDR3 protein: CASGRAIDNEQFF
V gene: TRBV5-1; D gene: TRBD2; clone size: few; J gene: TRBJ2-7; CDR3 DNA: TGCGCCAGCAGCCCCACCGGGACTAGCGTCCACGAGCAGTACTTC; CDR3 protein: CASSPTGTSVHEQYF
V gene: TRBV7-8; D gene: TRBD2; clone size: NA; J gene: TRBJ2-2; CDR3 DNA: TGTGCCAGCAGCTTAGACCAAGCGGGGCGCGGCACCGGGGAGCTGTTTTTT; CDR3 protein: CASSLDQAGRGTGELFF
V gene: TRBV19; D gene: TRBD2; clone size: NA; J gene: TRBJ2-1; CDR3 DNA: TGTGCCAGTAGTAAACGGGAGGGCCTCAATGAGCAGTTCTTC; CDR3 protein: CASSKREGLNEQFF
V gene: TRBV30; D gene: NA; clone size: NA; J gene: TRBJ2-7; CDR3 DNA: TGTGCCTGGAGTCAGGCCTACGAGCAGTACTTC; CDR3 protein: CAWSQAYEQYF
V gene: TRBV5-5; D gene: NA; clone size: NA; J gene: TRBJ2-7; CDR3 DNA: TGTGCCAGCAGCTGGATCGGGACTGATAACGACGAGCAGTACTTC; CDR3 protein: CASSWIGTDNDEQYF
V gene: TRBV7-9; D gene: NA; clone size: NA; J gene: TRBJ1-4; CDR3 DNA: TGTGCCAGCAGCCCCACCGGGACATCTAATGAAAAACTGTTTTTT; CDR3 protein: CASSPTGTSNEKLFF
V gene: TRBV18; D gene: NA; clone size: NA; J gene: TRBJ2-1; CDR3 DNA: TGTGCCAGCTCACCCGGGGGGCCACACAATGAGCAGTTCTTC; CDR3 protein: CASSPGGPHNEQFF
V gene: TRBV18; D gene: TRBD2; clone size: NA; J gene: TRBJ2-1; CDR3 DNA: TGTGCCAGCTCTCCTCTAGCGGGGTTCTACAATGAGCAGTTCTTC; CDR3 protein: CASSPLAGFYNEQFF
V gene: TRBV11-2; D gene: NA; clone size: NA; J gene: TRBJ2-3; CDR3 DNA: TGTGCCAGCAGCTTAGGTCGACTAGAAGTAGATACGCAGTATTTT; CDR3 protein: CASSLGRLEVDTQYF
V gene: TRBV18; D gene: NA; clone size: NA; J gene: TRBJ1-5; CDR3 DNA: TGTGCCAGCTCACCACCCGGTCCAGGGGTCAATCAGCCCCAGCATTTT; CDR3 protein: CASSPPGPGVNQPQHF
V gene: TRBV19; D gene: TRBD1; clone size: NA; J gene: TRBJ2-7; CDR3 DNA: TGTGCCAGTAGTATTGATGGACAGGTCGGCTACGAGCAGTACTTC; CDR3 protein: CASSIDGQVGYEQYF
V gene: TRBV29-1; D gene: NA; clone size: NA; J gene: TRBJ2-1; CDR3 DNA: TGCACAGGGTACGACGGGAATGAGCAGTTCTTC; CDR3 protein: CTGYDGNEQFF
V gene: TRBV6-1; D gene: NA; clone size: NA; J gene: TRBJ2-7; CDR3 DNA: TGTGCCAGCAGTGAGAGAAGTCGGGGGAACGAGCAGTACTTC; CDR3 protein: CASSERSRGNEQYF
V gene: TRBV7-9; D gene: NA; clone size: once; J gene: TRBJ1-1; CDR3 DNA: TGTGCCAGCAGACAATCCGTCAGGAACACTGAAGCTTTCTTT; CDR3 protein: CASRQSVRNTEAFF